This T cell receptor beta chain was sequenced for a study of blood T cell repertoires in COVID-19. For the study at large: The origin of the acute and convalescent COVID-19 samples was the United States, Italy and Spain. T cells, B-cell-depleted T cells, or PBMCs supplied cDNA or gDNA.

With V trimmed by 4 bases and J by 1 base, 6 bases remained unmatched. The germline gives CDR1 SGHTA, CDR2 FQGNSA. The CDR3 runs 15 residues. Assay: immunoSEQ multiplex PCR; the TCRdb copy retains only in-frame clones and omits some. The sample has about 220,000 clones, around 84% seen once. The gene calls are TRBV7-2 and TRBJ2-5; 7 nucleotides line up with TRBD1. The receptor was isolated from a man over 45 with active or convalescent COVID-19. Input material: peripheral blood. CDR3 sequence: CASSSHRGFQETQYF. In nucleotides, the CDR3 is TGTGCCAGCAGCTCCCACAGGGGATTCCAAGAGACCCAGTACTTC.